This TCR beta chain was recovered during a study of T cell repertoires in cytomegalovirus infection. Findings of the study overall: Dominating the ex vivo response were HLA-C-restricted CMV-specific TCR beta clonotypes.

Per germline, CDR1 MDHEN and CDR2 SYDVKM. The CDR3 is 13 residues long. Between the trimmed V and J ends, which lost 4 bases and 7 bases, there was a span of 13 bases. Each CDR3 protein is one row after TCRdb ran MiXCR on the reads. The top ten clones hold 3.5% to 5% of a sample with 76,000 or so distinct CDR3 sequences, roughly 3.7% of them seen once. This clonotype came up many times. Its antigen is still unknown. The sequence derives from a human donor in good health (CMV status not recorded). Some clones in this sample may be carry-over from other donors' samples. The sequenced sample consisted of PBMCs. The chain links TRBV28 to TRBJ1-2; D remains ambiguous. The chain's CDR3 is CASSWEALGGYTF. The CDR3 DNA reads TGTGCCAGCAGTTGGGAGGCGCTCGGTGGCTACACCTTC.